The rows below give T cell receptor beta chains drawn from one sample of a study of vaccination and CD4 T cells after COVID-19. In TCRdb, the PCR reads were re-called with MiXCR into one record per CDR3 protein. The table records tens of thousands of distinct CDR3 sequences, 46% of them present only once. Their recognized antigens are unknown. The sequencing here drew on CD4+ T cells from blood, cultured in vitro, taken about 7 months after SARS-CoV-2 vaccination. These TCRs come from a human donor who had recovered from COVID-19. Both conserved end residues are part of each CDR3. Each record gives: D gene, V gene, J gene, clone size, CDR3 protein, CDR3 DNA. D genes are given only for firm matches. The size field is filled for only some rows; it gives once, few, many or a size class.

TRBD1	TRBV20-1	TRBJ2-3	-	CSAAGTVEDTQYF	TGCAGTGCTGCCGGGACAGTGGAAGATACGCAGTATTTT
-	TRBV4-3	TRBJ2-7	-	CASSQDWAERSYEQYF	TGCGCCAGCAGCCAAGATTGGGCGGAGCGCTCCTACGAGCAGTACTTC
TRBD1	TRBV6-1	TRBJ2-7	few	CASRGTGTGGYEQYF	TGTGCCAGCAGGGGCACCGGGACAGGGGGCTACGAGCAGTACTTC
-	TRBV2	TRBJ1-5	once	CASSERQPQWQPQHF	TGTGCCAGCAGTGAACGCCAGCCACAGTGGCAGCCCCAGCATTTT
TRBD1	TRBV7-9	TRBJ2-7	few	CASSSDRVYEQYF	TGTGCCAGCAGCTCCGACAGGGTCTACGAGCAGTACTTC
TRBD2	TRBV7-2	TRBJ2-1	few	CASRAPGLGDEQFF	TGTGCCAGCAGGGCGCCGGGACTAGGGGATGAGCAGTTCTTC
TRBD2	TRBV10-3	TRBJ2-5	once	CAISAGREGETQYF	TGTGCCATCAGTGCGGGCAGGGAGGGGGAGACCCAGTACTTC
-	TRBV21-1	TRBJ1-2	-	CASSAEGGSYGYTF	TGTGCCAGCAGCGCGGAAGGGGGCTCCTATGGCTACACCTTC
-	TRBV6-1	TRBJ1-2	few	CASRSQENYGYTF	TGTGCCAGCAGGTCACAGGAAAACTATGGCTACACCTTC
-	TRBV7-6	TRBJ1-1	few	CASSLQLNTEAFF	TGTGCCAGCAGCTTACAGTTGAACACTGAAGCTTTCTTT
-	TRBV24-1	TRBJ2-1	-	CATSDFGPGEGNEQFF	TGTGCCACCAGTGATTTTGGGCCAGGGGAGGGCAATGAGCAGTTCTTC
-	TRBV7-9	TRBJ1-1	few	CASSLDMNTEAFF	TGTGCCAGCAGCTTGGACATGAACACTGAAGCTTTCTTT
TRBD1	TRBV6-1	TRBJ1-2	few	CASTLRGRGGPIYGYTF	TGTGCCAGCACCCTAAGGGGGCGGGGGGGGCCCATCTATGGCTACACCTTC
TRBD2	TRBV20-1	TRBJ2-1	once	CSALLAGSYNEQFF	TGCAGTGCTCTGTTAGCGGGGTCCTACAATGAGCAGTTCTTC
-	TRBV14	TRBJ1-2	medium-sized	CASSRRGDGYTF	TGTGCCAGCAGCCGCAGAGGAGATGGCTACACCTTC
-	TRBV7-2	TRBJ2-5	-	CASSLVPNKDAETQYF	TGTGCCAGCAGCTTAGTCCCTAATAAGGATGCGGAGACCCAGTACTTC
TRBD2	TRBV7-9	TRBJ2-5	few	CASSLRVAGETQYF	TGTGCCAGCAGCTTAAGGGTAGCGGGAGAGACCCAGTACTTC
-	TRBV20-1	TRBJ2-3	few	CSARWLASTDTQYF	TGCAGTGCTAGATGGCTAGCGAGCACAGATACGCAGTATTTT
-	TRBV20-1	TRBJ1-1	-	CSARVRGHYTEAFF	TGCAGTGCTAGAGTCCGGGGGCACTACACTGAAGCTTTCTTT
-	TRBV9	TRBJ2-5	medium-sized	CASSVVAGPGETQYF	TGTGCCAGCAGCGTAGTGGCAGGGCCTGGGGAGACCCAGTACTTC
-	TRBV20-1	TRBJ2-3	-	CSATQNLITDTQYF	TGCAGTGCCACACAGAACCTTATCACAGATACGCAGTATTTT
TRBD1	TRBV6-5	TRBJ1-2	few	CASSYLRTGGAGYGYTF	TGTGCCAGCAGTTACTTGAGGACAGGGGGCGCAGGGTATGGCTACACCTTC
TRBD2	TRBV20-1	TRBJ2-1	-	CSALYLTSGEQFF	TGCAGTGCTCTTTACCTGACTAGCGGTGAGCAGTTCTTC
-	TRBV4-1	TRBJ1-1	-	CASSHNLMNTEAFF	TGCGCCAGCAGCCACAACCTCATGAACACTGAAGCTTTCTTT
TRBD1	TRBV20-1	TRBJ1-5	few	CSARTGGGDGQPQHF	TGCAGTGCCAGGACAGGGGGCGGAGATGGTCAGCCCCAGCATTTT
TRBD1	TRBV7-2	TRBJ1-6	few	CASSDDRGSPLHF	TGTGCCAGCAGCGATGACAGGGGTTCACCCCTCCACTTT
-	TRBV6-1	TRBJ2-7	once	CASRLRQVSTYEQYF	TGTGCCAGCCGTCTCCGGCAGGTATCAACCTACGAGCAGTACTTC
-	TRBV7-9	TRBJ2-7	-	CASSFGPGSSYEQYF	TGTGCCAGCAGCTTCGGCCCAGGGAGCTCCTACGAGCAGTACTTC
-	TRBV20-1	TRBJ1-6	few	CSATLGPYNSPLHF	TGCAGTGCTACCTTGGGCCCCTATAATTCACCCCTCCACTTT
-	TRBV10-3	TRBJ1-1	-	CAISEYRVNTEAFF	TGTGCCATCAGTGAGTATAGGGTTAACACTGAAGCTTTCTTT